This T cell receptor beta chain was observed in a study of T cell responses to AZD1222 COVID-19 vaccine. Profiling relied on immunoSEQ multiplex PCR, and the TCRdb table lists in-frame clones only, not all of them. The sample shows roughly 140,000 clones, under 95% of them seen only once. This clone was seen a handful of times. The clonotype comes from an adult who received the AZD1222 COVID-19 vaccine. The sequenced sample was peripheral blood, obtained 28 days after the second AZD1222 dose.

The CDR3 loop is CASSSRDRSFTGELFF. The CDR3 nucleotides are TGTGCCAGCAGCTCCCGGGACAGGTCTTTTACCGGGGAGCTGTTTTTT. The chain employs TRBV5-6 and TRBJ2-2, with TRBD1 matching 8 bases. V shed 3 bases and J 5 bases; nucleotides not matched to a gene: 9. This CDR3 is 16 amino acids long. The germline gives CDR1 SGHDT, CDR2 YYEEEE. Supplemented by reference TRBV5-6 and TRBJ2-2, the full variable domain reads DAGVTQSPTHLIKTRGQQVTLRCSPKSGHDTVSWYQQALGQGPQFIFQYYEEEERQRGNFPDRFSGHQFPNYSSELNVNALLLGDSALYLCASSSRDRSFTGELFFGEGSRLTVL.